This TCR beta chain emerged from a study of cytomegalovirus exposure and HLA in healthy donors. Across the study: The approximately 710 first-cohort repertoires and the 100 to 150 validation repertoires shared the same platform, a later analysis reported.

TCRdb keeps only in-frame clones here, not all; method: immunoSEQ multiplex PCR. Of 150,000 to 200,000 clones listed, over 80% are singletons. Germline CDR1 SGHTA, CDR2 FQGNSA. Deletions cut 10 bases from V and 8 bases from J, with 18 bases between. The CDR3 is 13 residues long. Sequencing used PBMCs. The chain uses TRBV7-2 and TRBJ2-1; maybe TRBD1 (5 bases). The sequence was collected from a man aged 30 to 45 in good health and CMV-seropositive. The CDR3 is CATAIGVIDEQFF. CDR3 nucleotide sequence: TGTGCCACCGCGATAGGGGTGATTGATGAGCAGTTCTTC.